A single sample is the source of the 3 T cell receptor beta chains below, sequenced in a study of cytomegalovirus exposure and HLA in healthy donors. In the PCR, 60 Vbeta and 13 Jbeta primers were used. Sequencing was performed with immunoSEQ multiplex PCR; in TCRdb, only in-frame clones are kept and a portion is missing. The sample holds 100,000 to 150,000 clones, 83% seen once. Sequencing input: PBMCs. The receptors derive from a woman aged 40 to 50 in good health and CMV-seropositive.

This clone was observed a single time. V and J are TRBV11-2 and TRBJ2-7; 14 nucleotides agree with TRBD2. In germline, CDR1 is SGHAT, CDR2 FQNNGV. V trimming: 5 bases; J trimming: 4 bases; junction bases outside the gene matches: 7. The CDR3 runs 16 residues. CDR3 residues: CASSPGTSGSGYEQYF. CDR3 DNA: TGTGCCAGCAGCCCAGGGACTAGCGGGAGTGGTTACGAGCAGTACTTC. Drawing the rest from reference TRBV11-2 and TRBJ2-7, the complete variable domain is EAGVAQSPRYKIIEKRQSVAFWCNPISGHATLYWYQQILGQGPKLLIQFQNNGVVDDSQLPKDRFSAERLKGVDSTLKIQPAKLEDSAVYLCASSPGTSGSGYEQYFGPGTRLTVT.

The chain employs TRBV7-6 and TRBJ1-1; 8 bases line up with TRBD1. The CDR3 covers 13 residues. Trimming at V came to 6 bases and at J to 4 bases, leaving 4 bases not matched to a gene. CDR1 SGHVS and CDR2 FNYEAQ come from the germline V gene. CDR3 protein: CASRSTGGTEAFF. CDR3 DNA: TGTGCCAGCAGGTCCACAGGGGGCACTGAAGCTTTCTTT. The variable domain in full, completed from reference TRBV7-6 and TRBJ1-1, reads GAGVSQSPRYKVTKRGQDVALRCDPISGHVSLYWYRQALGQGPEFLTYFNYEAQQDKSGLPNDRFSAERPEGSISTLTIQRTEQRDSAMYRCASRSTGGTEAFFGQGTRLTVV.

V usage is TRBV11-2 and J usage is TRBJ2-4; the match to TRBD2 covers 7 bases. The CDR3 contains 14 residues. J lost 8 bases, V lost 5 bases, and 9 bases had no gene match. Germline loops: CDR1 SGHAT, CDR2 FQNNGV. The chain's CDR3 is CASSRGGSKDIQYF. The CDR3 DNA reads TGTGCCAGCAGCAGGGGCGGGAGTAAGGACATTCAGTACTTC. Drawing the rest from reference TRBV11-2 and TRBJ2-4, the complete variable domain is EAGVAQSPRYKIIEKRQSVAFWCNPISGHATLYWYQQILGQGPKLLIQFQNNGVVDDSQLPKDRFSAERLKGVDSTLKIQPAKLEDSAVYLCASSRGGSKDIQYFGAGTRLSVL.